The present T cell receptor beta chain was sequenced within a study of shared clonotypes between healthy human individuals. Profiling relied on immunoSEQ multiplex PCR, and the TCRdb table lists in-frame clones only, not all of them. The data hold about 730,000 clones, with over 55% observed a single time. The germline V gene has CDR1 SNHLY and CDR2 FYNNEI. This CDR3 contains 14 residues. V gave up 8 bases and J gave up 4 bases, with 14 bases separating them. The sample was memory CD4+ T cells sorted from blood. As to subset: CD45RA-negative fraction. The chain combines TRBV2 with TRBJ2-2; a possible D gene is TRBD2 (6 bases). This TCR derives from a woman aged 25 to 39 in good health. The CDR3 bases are TGTGCCAGCTCTCGGCAGGAGGGCACCGGGGAGCTGTTTTTT. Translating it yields CASSRQEGTGELFF. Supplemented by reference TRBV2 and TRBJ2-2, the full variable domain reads EPEVTQTPSHQVTQMGQEVILRCVPISNHLYFYWYRQILGQKVEFLVSFYNNEISEKSEIFDDQFSVERPDGSNFTLKIRSTKLEDSAMYFCASSRQEGTGELFFGEGSRLTVL.